What follows is one T cell receptor (beta chain) and its context. Its antigen is not known. This CDR3 is also generated by other DNA sequences in the sample. Several immunoSEQ plates received, in even portions, the genomic DNA of each subset. TCRdb keeps only in-frame clones here, not all; method: immunoSEQ multiplex PCR. The table lists 2 million to 2.5 million clones, about 92% of them singletons. A CD45RA+ naive subset and a CD45RA-negative memory subset were split from CD4+ cells. The data were obtained in a study of shared clonotypes between healthy human individuals. Points from the study as a whole: Of the naive CD4 clonotypes, around 4.7% were shared across several donors. Generally, naive subsets came out with larger estimated richness than memory subsets.

With V trimmed by 1 base and J by 2 bases, 4 bases remained unmatched. The CDR3 sequence is 16 residues long. Germline V gene data show CDR1 as SGHTA and CDR2 as FQGNSA. Sequencing was performed on naive CD4+ T cells from PBMCs. Subset specified: CD45RA+ positively selected. This chain connects TRBV7-2 to TRBJ2-5; 10 bases line up with TRBD2. This sequence was found in a man between 18 and 29 years old in good health. Some clones in this sample may be carry-over from other donors' samples. The CDR3 DNA reads TGTGCCAGCAGCTTAGGGGCTAGCGGGGGACAAGAGACCCAGTACTTC. Translated: CASSLGASGGQETQYF.